This T cell receptor (beta chain) was documented in a study of blood T cells in healthy people across ages. Regarding the study as a whole: Diversity of TCR beta per million T cells declined in a roughly linear way with age.

CDR3 length: 16 amino acids. Per the germline V gene, CDR1 is MGHRA and CDR2 is YSYEKL. Sample-barcoded 5' priming and a J-beta primer mix drove a second PCR of roughly 7 to 11 cycles. MiXCR was run by TCRdb on the 5' RACE reads, yielding one entry per CDR3 protein. The profile shows 650,000 to 700,000 distinct CDR3 sequences, roughly 30% of them singletons. Points on this clonotype: Its antigen remains unknown.

Peripheral blood was drawn, approximately 9.7 milliliters per donor. The sequencing sample was made of blood. The source of this sequence is a woman over 75 in good health. The chain recombines TRBV4-1 with TRBJ2-1, with D possibly being TRBD2 (5 bases). The DNA end lines up better with TRBJ2-7; the J call may be wrong. The CDR3 here is CASSQPGCTSYNEQYF. The DNA of the CDR3 is TGCGCCAGCAGCCAGCCGGGATGCACTTCCTACAATGAGCAGTACTTC.